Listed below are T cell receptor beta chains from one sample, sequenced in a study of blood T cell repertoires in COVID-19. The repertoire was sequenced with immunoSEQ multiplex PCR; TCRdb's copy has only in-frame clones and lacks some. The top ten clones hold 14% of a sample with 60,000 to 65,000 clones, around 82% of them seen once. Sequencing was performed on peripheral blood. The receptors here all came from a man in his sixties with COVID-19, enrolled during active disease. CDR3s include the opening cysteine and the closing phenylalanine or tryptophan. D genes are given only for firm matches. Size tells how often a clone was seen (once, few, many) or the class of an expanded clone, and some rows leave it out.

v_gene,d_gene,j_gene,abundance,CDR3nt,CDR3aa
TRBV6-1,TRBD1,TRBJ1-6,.,TGTGCCAGCAGTGAAGGCGCAGGGGGTAGGAATTCACCCCTCCACTTT,CASSEGAGGRNSPLHF
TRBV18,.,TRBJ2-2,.,TGTGCCAGCTCATCAACAGGAGCCGGGGAGCTGTTTTTT,CASSSTGAGELFF
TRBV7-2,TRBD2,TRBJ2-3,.,TGTGCCAGCAGCGGGACTAGCGGGCCCCAGGGTCTAACAGATACGCAGTATTTT,CASSGTSGPQGLTDTQYF
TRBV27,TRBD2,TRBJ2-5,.,TGTGCCAGCAGTTTTGGACTAGCGGCCAGGACCCAGTACTTC,CASSFGLAARTQYF
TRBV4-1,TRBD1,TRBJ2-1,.,TGCGCCAGCAGCCCGTGGGCAGGGGGCTACAATGAGCAGTTCTTC,CASSPWAGGYNEQFF
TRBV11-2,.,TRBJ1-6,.,TGTGCCAGCAGCCCCCGTCGCGGGGGGCAAGGCAATTCACCCCTCCACTTT,CASSPRRGGQGNSPLHF
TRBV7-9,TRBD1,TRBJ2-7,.,TGTGCCAGCAGTTTGGGACAGGGTGTACCAACCGAGCAGTACTTC,CASSLGQGVPTEQYF
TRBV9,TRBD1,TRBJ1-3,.,TGTGCCAGCAGCTATACGGGACAGGGGGGTGGATCCATATATTTT,CASSYTGQGGGSIYF
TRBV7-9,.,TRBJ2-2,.,TGTGCCAGCAGCTCTAGGCTGATCCTCACCGGGGAGCTGTTTTTT,CASSSRLILTGELFF
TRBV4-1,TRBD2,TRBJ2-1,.,TGCGCCAGCAGCCAAGGTGGGACTAGGGGAGGGGAGCAGTTCTTC,CASSQGGTRGGEQFF
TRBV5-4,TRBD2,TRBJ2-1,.,TGTGCCAGCATAGGGGGGACTAGCGGATACAATGAGCAGTTCTTC,CASIGGTSGYNEQFF
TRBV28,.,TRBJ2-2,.,TGTGCCAGCAGTTCCCTGGACAGAAACACCGGGGAGCTGTTTTTT,CASSSLDRNTGELFF
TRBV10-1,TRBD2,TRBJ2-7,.,TGCGCCAGCAGTGAGGGACTAGCGGGACTCTCCTACGAGCAGTACTTC,CASSEGLAGLSYEQYF
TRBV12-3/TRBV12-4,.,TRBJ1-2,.,TGTGCCAGCAGTCCAGACAATTATGGCTACACCTTC,CASSPDNYGYTF
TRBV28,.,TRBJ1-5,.,TGTGCCAGCACCCCACAGGGAATCAATCAGCCCCAGCATTTT,CASTPQGINQPQHF
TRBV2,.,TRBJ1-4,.,TGTGCCAGCAGTGATCGACATATTGGTGAAAAACTGTTTTTT,CASSDRHIGEKLFF
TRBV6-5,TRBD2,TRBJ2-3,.,TGTGCCAGCAGTAAACGACTAGCGAGCACAGATACGCAGTATTTT,CASSKRLASTDTQYF
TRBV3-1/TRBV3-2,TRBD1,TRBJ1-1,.,TGTGCCAGCAGGCCTAACAGGGGCGCTGAAGCTTTCTTT,CASRPNRGAEAFF
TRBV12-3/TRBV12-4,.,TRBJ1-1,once,TGTGCCAGCAGTGATTATCAGGGGTCTGAAGCTTTCTTT,CASSDYQGSEAFF
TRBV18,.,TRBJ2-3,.,TGTGCCAGCTCACCAAGCGGAACTAGCACAGATACGCAGTATTTT,CASSPSGTSTDTQYF
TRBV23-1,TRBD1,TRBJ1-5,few,TGCGCCAGCAGTCCCCCAGACAGGGCTAGCAATCAGCCCCAGCATTTT,CASSPPDRASNQPQHF
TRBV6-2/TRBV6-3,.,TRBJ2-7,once,TGTGCCAGCAGTTCCCCCCCGGGCGAGCAGTACTTC,CASSSPPGEQYF
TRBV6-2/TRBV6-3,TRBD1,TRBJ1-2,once,TGTGCCAGCAGCAGCCGACAGGGTAACTATGGCTACACCTTC,CASSSRQGNYGYTF
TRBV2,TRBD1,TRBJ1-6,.,TGTGCCAGCGTCGGGCTCATCGGGACAGCAAATTCACCCCTCCACTTT,CASVGLIGTANSPLHF
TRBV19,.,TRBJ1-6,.,TGTTGGGGGGGTTCACCCCTCCACTTT,CWGGSPLHF
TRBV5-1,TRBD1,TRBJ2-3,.,TGCGCCAGCAGCTGGGGGACAGGGGGGCTAGATACGCAGTATTTT,CASSWGTGGLDTQYF
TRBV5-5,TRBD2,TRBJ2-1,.,TGTGCCAGCAGCTTGGAACAGCGCGGGGGGTTCTTC,CASSLEQRGGFF
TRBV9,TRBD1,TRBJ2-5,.,TGTGCCAGCAGCCAGGGGACAGCTGAGACCCAGTACTTC,CASSQGTAETQYF
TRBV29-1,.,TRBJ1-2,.,TGCAGCGTTGTGGACAGCTATGGCTACACCTTC,CSVVDSYGYTF
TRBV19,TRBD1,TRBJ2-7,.,TGTGCCAGTAGTATCACAGGGGAGTCCTACGAGCAGTACTTC,CASSITGESYEQYF
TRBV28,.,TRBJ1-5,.,TGTGCCAGCAGTGGGGAGCGACAGCCCCAGCATTTT,CASSGERQPQHF
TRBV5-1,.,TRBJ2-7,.,TGCGCCAGCAGCTTGGAGGGGCGATCCTACGAGCAGTACTTC,CASSLEGRSYEQYF
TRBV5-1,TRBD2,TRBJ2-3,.,TGCGCCAGCAGCCGACTAGCGGGAAGCGATACGCAGTATTTT,CASSRLAGSDTQYF
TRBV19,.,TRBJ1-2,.,TGTGCCAGTTATACTCATGGCTACACCTTC,CASYTHGYTF
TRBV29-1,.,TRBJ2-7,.,TGCAGCGTTTCGGCTGGACTTTTTAGTTACGAGCAGTACTTC,CSVSAGLFSYEQYF
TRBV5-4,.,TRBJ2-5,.,TGTGCCAGCAGCTTGGGCGAGATAAAGGAGACCCAGTACTTC,CASSLGEIKETQYF
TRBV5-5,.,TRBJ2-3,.,TGTGCCAGCAGCTTGGGGTCGGGAGATACGCAGTATTTT,CASSLGSGDTQYF
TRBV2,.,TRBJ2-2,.,TGTGCCAGCAGTGAACTAGAGGTCGGGGAGCTGTTTTTT,CASSELEVGELFF
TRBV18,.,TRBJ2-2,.,TGTGCCAGCTCACCAAAGCAGGCATCCGGGGAGCTGTTTTTT,CASSPKQASGELFF
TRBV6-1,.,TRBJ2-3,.,TGTGCCAGCAGTGAAAATGGGGGGTTGAGCACAGATACGCAGTATTTT,CASSENGGLSTDTQYF
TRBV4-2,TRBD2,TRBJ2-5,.,TGTGCCAGCAGCCAGGCCGGGACTAGCGGGGGAGAGACCCAGTACTTC,CASSQAGTSGGETQYF
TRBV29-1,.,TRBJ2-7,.,TGCAGCCCCTACAGGGACACCTCCTACGAGCAGTACTTC,CSPYRDTSYEQYF
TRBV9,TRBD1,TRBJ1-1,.,TGTGCCAGCAGCGATAGGACAGGGATTGGGAACACTGAAGCTTTCTTT,CASSDRTGIGNTEAFF
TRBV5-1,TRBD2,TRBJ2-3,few,TGCGCCAGCAGCAAGACGACTAGCGGGGGTGGGGATACGCAGTATTTT,CASSKTTSGGGDTQYF
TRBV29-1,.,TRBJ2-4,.,TGCAGCGTGGCGGCGATCGGGATATCGATGGCCAAAAACATTCAGTACTTC,CSVAAIGISMAKNIQYF
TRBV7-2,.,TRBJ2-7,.,TGTGCCAGCAGCTTATATCCAGGGATCTCCTACGAGCAGTACTTC,CASSLYPGISYEQYF
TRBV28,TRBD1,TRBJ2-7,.,TGTGCCAGCAGTTCCGGGACAGGGGGCTCCTACGAGCAGTACTTC,CASSSGTGGSYEQYF
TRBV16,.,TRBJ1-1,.,TGTGCCAGCAGCCAAAGGGGTCGGATGAACACTGAAGCTTTCTTT,CASSQRGRMNTEAFF
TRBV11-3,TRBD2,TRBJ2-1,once,TGTGCCAGCAGAGGGACTAGCGGGAAGGATGAGCAGTTCTTC,CASRGTSGKDEQFF
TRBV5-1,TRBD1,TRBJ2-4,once,TGCGCCAGCAGCTTAGGCACAGGGGACATTCAGTACTTC,CASSLGTGDIQYF
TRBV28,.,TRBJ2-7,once,TGTGCCAGCAGCAATCTCTGGGTTCGGGGAGCCTACGAGCAGTACTTC,CASSNLWVRGAYEQYF
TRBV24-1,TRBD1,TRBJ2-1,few,TGTGCCACCAGCCTTACAGGGGAAGTGAGGAATGAGCAGTTCTTC,CATSLTGEVRNEQFF
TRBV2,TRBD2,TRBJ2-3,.,TGTGCCAGCAGCCTAGCGGGGGTTATAGATACGCAGTATTTT,CASSLAGVIDTQYF
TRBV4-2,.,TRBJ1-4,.,TGTGCCAGCAGCCAAGATGGAATAAGGCAGGGCTTTGAAAAACTGTTTTTT,CASSQDGIRQGFEKLFF